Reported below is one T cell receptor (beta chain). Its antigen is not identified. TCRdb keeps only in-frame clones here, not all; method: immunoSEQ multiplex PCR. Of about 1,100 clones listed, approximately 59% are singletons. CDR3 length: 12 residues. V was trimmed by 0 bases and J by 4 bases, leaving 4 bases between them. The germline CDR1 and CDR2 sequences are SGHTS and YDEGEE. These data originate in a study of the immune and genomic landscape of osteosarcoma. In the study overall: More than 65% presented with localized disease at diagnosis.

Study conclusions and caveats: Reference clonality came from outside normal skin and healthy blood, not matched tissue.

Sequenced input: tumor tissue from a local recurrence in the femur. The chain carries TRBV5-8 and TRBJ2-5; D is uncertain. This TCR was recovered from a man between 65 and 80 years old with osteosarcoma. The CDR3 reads CASSLGRETQYF. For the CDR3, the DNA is TGTGCCAGCAGCTTGGGTAGAGAGACCCAGTACTTC.